A single sample is the source of the 21 T cell receptor beta chains below, sequenced in a study of T-cell reconstitution after alpha-beta-depleted transplantation in children. Preparation of the TCRbeta library involved a method that used unique molecular identifiers. TCRdb recomputed calls from the PCR reads with MiXCR, one row per CDR3 protein. The data hold hundreds of thousands of distinct CDR3 sequences, with around a tenth observed a single time. The specimen comprised PBMCs, sampled before TCRalphabeta/CD19-depleted stem cell transplant. The receptors here all came from a boy under three years old with acute myeloid leukemia, due to receive a stem cell transplant.

This clonotype was seen ten or more times. V usage is TRBV12-3 or TRBV12-4 and J usage is TRBJ2-5; 12 bases are a match to TRBD2. This CDR3 region has 15 residues. J gave up 5 bases and V 5 bases, and 6 bases lay outside the gene matches. For the CDR3, the DNA is TGTGCCAGCAGTCCCGGACTAGCGGGGTTTGAGACCCAGTACTTC. It is translated as CASSPGLAGFETQYF.

This clonotype was picked up many times. The chain recombines TRBV20-1 with TRBJ2-1, with 7 bases fitting TRBD2. V lost 3 bases to trimming and J lost 6 bases; unmatched junction nucleotides: 8. The germline V gene has CDR1 DFQATT and CDR2 SNEGSKA (reference sequence). The CDR3 consists of 14 residues. The CDR3 nucleotides read TGCAGTGCTAGGGTCGGGAGGAAGGGCAATGAGCAGTTCTTC. It translates to CSARVGRKGNEQFF.

This clonotype appeared many times. The chain employs TRBV18 and TRBJ2-2, with unresolved D. The CDR3 contains 17 residues. Germline CDR1 and CDR2: KGHSH and LQKENI. V lost 2 bases, J lost 4 bases, and 17 bases lay in between. In DNA form, the CDR3 reads TGTGCCAGCTCACCAAGGTGGAGTCCCTGGGGCACCGGGGAGCTGTTTTTT. Its translation: CASSPRWSPWGTGELFF.

This clonotype has a count of ten or more. This chain's CDR3 is CASSVSTGYNEQFF. CDR3 DNA sequence: TGTGCCAGCAGCGTATCGACAGGCTACAATGAGCAGTTCTTC. The V gene is TRBV9, the J gene TRBJ2-1, with a weak D call TRBD1 (6 bases). CDR1 is SGDLS, CDR2 YYNGEE, per germline. The CDR3 spans 14 residues. The ends were cut back, 1 base at V and 3 bases at J, with 8 bases in the middle.

This clonotype was found a few times. The chain couples TRBV19 to TRBJ1-5, with D perhaps matching TRBD1 (5 bases). Germline CDR1 and CDR2: LNHDA and SQIVND (reference sequence). V lost 3 bases to trimming and J lost 2 bases, with 5 bases between them. This CDR3 has 13 amino acids. The CDR3 loop reads CASSIRGNQPQHF. DNA for the CDR3: TGTGCCAGTAGTATCAGGGGCAATCAGCCCCAGCATTTT.

On this clonotype itself: This may be a read error: a much more frequent sequence differs by one nucleotide. The chain recombines TRBV5-1 with TRBJ2-7, with TRBD1 matching 9 bases. The CDR3 spans 14 residues. Germline V gives CDR1 SGHRS, CDR2 YFSETQ. This CDR3 reads CASSSGQGTYEQNF. The CDR3 DNA follows: TGCGCCAGCAGCTCGGGACAGGGTACCTACGAGCAGAACTTC.

V usage is TRBV6-5 and J usage is TRBJ1-2; D possibly corresponds to TRBD1 (5 bases). V gave up 0 bases and J gave up 11 bases, with 16 bases separating them. The CDR3 contains 14 residues. From germline, CDR1 is MNHEY and CDR2 SVGAGI. DNA of the CDR3: TGTGCCAGCAGTTACTCGACTGGAGGGGCTGAATACACCTTC. Protein product: CASSYSTGGAEYTF.

This clonotype was observed many times. The J gene is TRBJ2-5, the V gene TRBV5-1, with 9 nucleotides matching TRBD1. CDR3 length equals 16 residues. The germline V gene encodes CDR1 SGHRS and CDR2 YFSETQ. Losses at the gene ends were 3 bases for V and 4 bases for J; bases not matched to a gene: 10. CDR3: CASSYYRDRARETQYF. The CDR3, as DNA: TGCGCCAGCAGCTACTACCGGGACAGGGCCCGAGAGACCCAGTACTTC.

The sample holds many counts of this clonotype. This chain connects TRBV7-9 to TRBJ1-2, with 8 bases identical to TRBD1. The germline CDR1 and CDR2 sequences are SEHNR and FQNEAQ (reference sequence). The V and J ends lost 0 bases and 3 bases, in that order; junction bases with no gene match: 6. The CDR3 loop spans 16 amino acids. The CDR3, as DNA: TGTGCCAGCAGCTTAGCGGGAGGACAGGGCGACTATGGCTACACCTTC. Translated, it gives CASSLAGGQGDYGYTF.

This sequence joins TRBV18 and TRBJ1-5, with unresolved D. The CDR3 consists of 15 residues. Germline-derived CDR1 and CDR2 are KGHSH and LQKENI. Trimming stripped 0 bases from V and 3 bases from J, with 9 bases between. CDR3 sequence (DNA): TGTGCCAGCTCACCACCCGCCAGCCCCAATCAGCCCCAGCATTTT. Encoded protein: CASSPPASPNQPQHF.

This clonotype was seen a few times. The rearrangement uses TRBV12-3 or TRBV12-4 and TRBJ1-5; D is undetermined. Trimming removed 6 bases at V and 2 bases at J, with 11 bases between. The CDR3 is 14 residues long. CDR3 in DNA: TGTGCCAGCAGCTCGGGGTGGGGCAATCAGCCCCAGCATTTT. Translation: CASSSGWGNQPQHF.

The count of this clonotype is one. The rearrangement uses TRBV4-1 and TRBJ2-2; D is uncertain. The CDR3 is 14 amino acids. CDR1 and CDR2 (germline): MGHRA, YSYEKL. Trimming took off 8 bases at V and 3 bases at J, with 13 bases between the two ends. The CDR3 here is CASARAPYTGELFF. The CDR3 DNA reads as TGCGCCAGCGCCAGAGCACCCTACACCGGGGAGCTGTTTTTT.

Ten or more counts support this clonotype. J is TRBJ2-1 and V is TRBV7-3; 15 nucleotides align to TRBD2. Germline V lookup: CDR1 SGHTA, CDR2 FQGTGA. J gave up 8 bases and V 4 bases, and 6 bases lay outside the gene matches. The CDR3 is made up of 16 amino acids. In DNA, the CDR3 is TGTGCCAGCAGCTCCCCCGGGACTAGCGGGAGGCATGAGCAGTTCTTC. It encodes CASSSPGTSGRHEQFF.

The rearrangement uses TRBV5-1 and TRBJ2-7, with TRBD2 matching 10 bases. Germline CDR1 is SGHRS and CDR2 is YFSETQ. The CDR3 totals 17 residues. Unmatched junction bases numbered 12, after V lost 1 base and J lost 5 bases. The CDR3 sequence: CASSLRSGGASIHEQYF. The CDR3 coding sequence is TGCGCCAGCAGCTTGAGGAGCGGGGGGGCCTCAATCCACGAGCAGTACTTC. The complete variable domain, with remaining parts taken from reference TRBV5-1 and TRBJ2-7, reads KAGVTQTPRYLIKTRGQQVTLSCSPISGHRSVSWYQQTPGQGLQFLFEYFSETQRNKGNFPGRFSGRQFSNSRSEMNVSTLELGDSALYLCASSLRSGGASIHEQYFGPGTRLTVT.

This clonotype was detected ten times or more. One end of the junction is discordant with germline, which a read error may explain. This chain uses TRBV10-3 with TRBJ2-7, with D perhaps TRBD1 (6 bases). From germline, CDR1 is ENHRY and CDR2 SYGVKD. The CDR3 extends over 12 amino acids. CDR3 protein: CAISESTGERYF. The DNA for the CDR3 is TGTGCCATCAGTGAGTCGACAGGCGAGCGGTACTTC.

The chain couples TRBV7-2 to TRBJ2-1, with TRBD1 identical over 7 bases. The ends lost 5 bases at V and 6 bases at J; junction bases unmatched: 7. The CDR3 contains 14 residues. Germline V gene sequence: CDR1 SGHTA, CDR2 FQGNSA. CDR3 sequence: CASSNRQGRNEQFF. CDR3 nucleotides: TGTGCCAGCAGCAACCGACAGGGCCGCAATGAGCAGTTCTTC. The variable domain in full, completed from reference TRBV7-2 and TRBJ2-1, reads GAGVSQSPSNKVTEKGKDVELRCDPISGHTALYWYRQSLGQGLEFLIYFQGNSAPDKSGLPSDRFSAERTGGSVSTLTIQRTQQEDSAVYLCASSNRQGRNEQFFGPGTRLTVL.

Details on this clonotype: This may be a read error: a much more frequent sequence differs by one nucleotide. This chain joins TRBV11-2 and TRBJ2-1, with 11 positions matching TRBD2. Unmatched junction bases numbered 4, after V lost 3 bases and J lost 6 bases. Germline loops: CDR1 SGHAT, CDR2 FQNNGV. CDR3 length: 15 amino acids. The CDR3 DNA follows: TGTGCCAGCAGCTTTACTAGCGGGAGCGGCAATGAGCAGTTCTTC. Translated: CASSFTSGSGNEQFF.

A remark on this clonotype: A read error may produce the germline difference seen at one junction end. The J gene is TRBJ1-1, the V gene TRBV20-1; D is unresolved. Looked up from germline, CDR1 is DFQATT and CDR2 is SNEGSKA (reference sequence). The CDR3 extends over 15 amino acids. The CDR3 sequence is CCARSIRAAGTEAFF. In nucleotides, the CDR3 is TGCTGTGCTAGATCCATCCGGGCCGCGGGCACTGAAGCTTTCTTT.

This clonotype was counted many times. V gene TRBV7-9 combines with J gene TRBJ2-3; 12 bases map to TRBD2. Germline V gives CDR1 SEHNR, CDR2 FQNEAQ (reference sequence). With 3 bases clipped from V and 4 bases from J, the junction kept 5 bases outside the gene matches. The CDR3 is 16 amino acids. Written as DNA, the CDR3 is TGTGCCAGCAGCTTCCCTAGCGGGGGGGATCCAGATACGCAGTATTTT. Its protein product is CASSFPSGGDPDTQYF.

This clonotype came up a few times. The V and J genes are TRBV5-1 and TRBJ2-7; 7 positions agree with TRBD1. With 4 bases clipped from V and 0 bases from J, the junction kept 22 bases outside the gene matches. This CDR3 comprises 20 residues. Germline values: CDR1 SGHRS, CDR2 YFSETQ. In DNA form, the CDR3 reads TGCGCCAGCAGCCTCCTCACTCTCGGCTTTATAGGGACAGTCTCCTACGAGCAGTACTTC. Translating gives CASSLLTLGFIGTVSYEQYF.

The rearrangement uses TRBV14 and TRBJ2-3, with 9 bases matching TRBD2. The V segment lost 2 bases and the J segment 3 bases; nucleotides outside the gene matches: 6. The CDR3 sequence is 16 residues long. Germline assignment: CDR1 SGHDN and CDR2 FVKESK. The CDR3 DNA is TGTGCCAGCAGCCAACTAGCGGGAATGAAAACAGATACGCAGTATTTT. Translated, it gives CASSQLAGMKTDTQYF.